Below, one T cell receptor beta chain is given with its context. The antigen is undetermined. This specimen belongs to a study of cytomegalovirus exposure and HLA in healthy donors. Whole-study results and caveats: Segments of the TCR beta V type were, in most cases, productive about 87% or about 30% of the time in an earlier analysis.

Researchers ran the PCR with 60 Vbeta and 13 Jbeta primers. Assay: immunoSEQ multiplex PCR; the TCRdb copy retains only in-frame clones and omits some. This table holds some 130,000 clones, less than 85% found once. The clonotype originates from a male donor in good health and CMV-seronegative. The sample consisted of PBMCs.

The CDR3 DNA follows: TGTGCCAGCAGCTTTCGGTCACTAGCGGGAGGGCCGGGGAATGAGCAGTTCTTC. This codes for CASSFRSLAGGPGNEQFF. The chain links TRBV7-9 to TRBJ2-1, with 13 bases identical to TRBD2. The CDR3 sequence is 18 residues long. Trimming removed 3 bases from V and 7 bases from J; junction bases left unmatched: 12. Looked up from germline, CDR1 is SEHNR and CDR2 is FQNEAQ (reference sequence).